The sequence of this TCR beta chain was determined in a study of CXCR3-negative and CXCR3-positive naive CD8 T cells. In the case of this clonotype: Its antigen is unidentified.

Germline V gene data show CDR1 as MNHEY and CDR2 as SMNVEV (reference sequence). The CDR3 is 13 amino acids. UMI-labeled 5' RACE TRB cDNA libraries were prepared from the cells. TCRdb derives one entry per CDR3 protein from the 5' RACE reads, leaving out DNA. This table lists tens of thousands of distinct CDR3 sequences. Study findings and constraints: Hydrophobicity of TRB CDR3s was greater in CXCR3-positive naive cells than in CXCR3-negative naive cells. CXCR3 levels fell partly with cryopreservation; most assays relied on fresh PBMCs. From TRB CDR3 properties, TCR strength was inferred; surface CD5 did not differ between naive subsets. Sequencing showed both naive subsets with comparably high diversity, and memory CD8+ cells much lower.

The chain employs TRBV27 and TRBJ2-5. Specimen: naive CXCR3+ CD8+ T cells from blood. Subset denoted: CD45RO-CCR7+CD27+CD95- naive CD8+ T cells expressing CXCR3 (TNR3+). This TCR derives from a human donor in good health. Some clones in this sample may be carry-over from other donors' samples. CDR3 region: CASSQTFKETQYF.